This T cell receptor beta chain was recovered during a study of breast tumors, draining lymph nodes, adjacent tissues. General study results and limits: Most tumor T cells seemingly derive from lymph node, then expand in tumor. Luminal-like breast cancer showed significantly greater tumor-nontumor repertoire similarity than basal-like breast cancer did.

Axillary draining lymph nodes of breast cancer patients supplied the node samples. Using its own MiXCR run on the multiplex PCR reads, TCRdb lists one record per CDR3 protein. The data hold roughly 220,000 distinct CDR3 sequences, with under 40% observed a single time. Unmatched junction bases numbered 9, after V lost 3 bases and J lost 13 bases. CDR3 length: 13 residues. Germline-derived CDR1 and CDR2 are DFQATT and SNEGSKA (reference sequence). To note about this clonotype: Its specificity is unknown.

This TCR derives from a female donor with breast cancer. Some clones in this sample may be carry-over from other donors' samples. Sequencing input: axillary lymph node tissue. The gene calls are TRBV20-1 and TRBJ1-3; TRBD1 agrees at 10 bases. CDR3 region: CSASQPGQGTIYF. For the CDR3, the DNA is TGCAGTGCTAGTCAACCGGGACAGGGGACGATATATTTT.